A single T cell receptor (beta chain) is shown here with its context. Its antigen is undetermined. Using immunoSEQ multiplex PCR, the repertoire was profiled, and TCRdb retains in-frame clones only, with some absent. There are tens of thousands of clones in the sample; roughly 90% occur only once, and 0.11% lies in the top ten. This specimen belongs to a study of graft-versus-host responses after intestinal transplantation. About the study: Anti-thymocyte globulin induction, then tacrolimus and steroids for around 3 years, went to all recipients.

Sequenced material: unstimulated CD4+ T cells sorted from spleen or lymph node cells, taken before intestinal transplant. This receptor was taken from a human donor who received an intestinal transplant.

In DNA form, the CDR3 reads TGTGCCAGCAGCCCGGCCGGGGAAGCTTTCTTT. This sequence encodes CASSPAGEAFF. The chain has TRBV7-9 and TRBJ1-1, with D unresolved. Trimming stripped 5 bases from V and 8 bases from J, with 9 bases between. The CDR3 has 11 residues. Germline values: CDR1 SEHNR, CDR2 FQNEAQ (reference sequence).